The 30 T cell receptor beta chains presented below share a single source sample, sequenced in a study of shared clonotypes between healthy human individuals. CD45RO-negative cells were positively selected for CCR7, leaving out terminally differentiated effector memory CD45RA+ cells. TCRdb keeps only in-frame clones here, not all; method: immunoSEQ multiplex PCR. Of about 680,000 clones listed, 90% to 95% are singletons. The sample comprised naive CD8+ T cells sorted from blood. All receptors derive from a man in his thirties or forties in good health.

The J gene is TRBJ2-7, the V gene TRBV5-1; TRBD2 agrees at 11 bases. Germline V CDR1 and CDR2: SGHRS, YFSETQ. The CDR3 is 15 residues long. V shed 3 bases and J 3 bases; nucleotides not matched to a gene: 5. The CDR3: CASSWGTSGDYEQYF. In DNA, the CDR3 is TGCGCCAGCAGCTGGGGGACTAGCGGAGACTACGAGCAGTACTTC. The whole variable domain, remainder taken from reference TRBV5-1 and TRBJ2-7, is KAGVTQTPRYLIKTRGQQVTLSCSPISGHRSVSWYQQTPGQGLQFLFEYFSETQRNKGNFPGRFSGRQFSNSRSEMNVSTLELGDSALYLCASSWGTSGDYEQYFGPGTRLTVT.

The CDR3 spells CSVPHQTGGYTF. CDR3 nucleotide sequence: TGCAGCGTACCCCATCAAACAGGTGGCTACACCTTC. The V call is TRBV29-1, the J call TRBJ1-2; tentative D call: TRBD1 (5 bases). CDR3 length: 12 residues. In germline, CDR1 is SQVTM, CDR2 ANQGSEA. The V gene lost 6 bases and the J gene lost 7 bases, with 15 bases spanning the gap.

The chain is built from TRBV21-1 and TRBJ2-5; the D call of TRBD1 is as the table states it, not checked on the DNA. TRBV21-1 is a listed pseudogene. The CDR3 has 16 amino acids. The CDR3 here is CASSKLRTGGQETQYF. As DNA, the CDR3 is TGTGCCAGCAGCAAACTTCGGACAGGGGGCCAAGAGACCCAGTACTTC.

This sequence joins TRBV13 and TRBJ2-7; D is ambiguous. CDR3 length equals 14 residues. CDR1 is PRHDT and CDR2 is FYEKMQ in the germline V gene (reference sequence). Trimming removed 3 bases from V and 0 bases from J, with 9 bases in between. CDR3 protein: CASSFSESSYEQYF. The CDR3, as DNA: TGTGCCAGCAGCTTTTCGGAAAGCTCCTACGAGCAGTACTTC.

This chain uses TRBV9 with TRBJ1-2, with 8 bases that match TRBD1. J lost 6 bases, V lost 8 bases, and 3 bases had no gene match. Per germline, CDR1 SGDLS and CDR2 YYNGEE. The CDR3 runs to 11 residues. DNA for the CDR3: TGTGCCAGTAAGACAGGGGATGGCTACACCTTC. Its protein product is CASKTGDGYTF.

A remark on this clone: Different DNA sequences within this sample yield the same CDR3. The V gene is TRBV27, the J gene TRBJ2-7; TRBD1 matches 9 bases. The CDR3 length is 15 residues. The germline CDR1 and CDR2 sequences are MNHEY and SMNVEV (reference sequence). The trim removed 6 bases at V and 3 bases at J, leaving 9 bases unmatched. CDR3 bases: TGTGCCAGCAGCACAGCCGGGACAGGGATCTACGAGCAGTACTTC. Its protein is CASSTAGTGIYEQYF.

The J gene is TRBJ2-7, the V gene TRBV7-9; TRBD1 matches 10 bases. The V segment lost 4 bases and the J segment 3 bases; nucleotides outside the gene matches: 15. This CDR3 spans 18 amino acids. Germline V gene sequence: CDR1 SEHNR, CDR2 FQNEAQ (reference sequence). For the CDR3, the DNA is TGTGCCAGCAGCTCCACCCGCATGGACAGGGGGAAAGTCTACGAGCAGTACTTC. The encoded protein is CASSSTRMDRGKVYEQYF.

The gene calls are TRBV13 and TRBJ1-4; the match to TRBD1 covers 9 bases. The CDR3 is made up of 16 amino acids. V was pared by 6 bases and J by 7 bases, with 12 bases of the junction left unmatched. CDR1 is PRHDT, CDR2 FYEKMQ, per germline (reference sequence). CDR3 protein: CASRNSLGTGFEKLFF. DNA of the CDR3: TGTGCCAGCAGAAACTCACTCGGGACAGGGTTTGAAAAACTGTTTTTT.

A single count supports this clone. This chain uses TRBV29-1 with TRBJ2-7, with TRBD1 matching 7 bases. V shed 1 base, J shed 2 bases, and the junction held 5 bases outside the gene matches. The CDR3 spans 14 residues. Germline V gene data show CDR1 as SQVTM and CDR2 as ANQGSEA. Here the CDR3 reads CSVEVGDSTYEQYF. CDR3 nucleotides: TGCAGCGTTGAAGTAGGGGACAGTACCTACGAGCAGTACTTC.

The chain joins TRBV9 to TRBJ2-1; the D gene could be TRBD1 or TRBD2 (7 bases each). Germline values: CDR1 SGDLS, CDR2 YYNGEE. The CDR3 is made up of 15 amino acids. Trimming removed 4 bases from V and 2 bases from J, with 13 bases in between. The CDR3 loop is CASSPRGGTYNEQFF. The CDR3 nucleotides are TGTGCCAGCAGCCCCAGGGGGGGAACCTACAATGAGCAGTTCTTC.

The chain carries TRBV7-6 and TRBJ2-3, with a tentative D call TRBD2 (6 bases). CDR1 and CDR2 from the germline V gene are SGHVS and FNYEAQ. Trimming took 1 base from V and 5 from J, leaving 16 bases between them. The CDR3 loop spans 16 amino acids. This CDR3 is CASSLGRGPPRDTQYF. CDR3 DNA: TGTGCCAGCAGCTTAGGGCGGGGACCCCCGAGAGATACGCAGTATTTT.

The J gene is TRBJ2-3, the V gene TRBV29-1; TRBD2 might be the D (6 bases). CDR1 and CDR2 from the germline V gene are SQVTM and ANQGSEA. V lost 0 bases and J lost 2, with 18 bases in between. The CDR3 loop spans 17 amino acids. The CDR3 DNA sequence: TGCAGCGTTGAAGAGTGGGAGCGGTGGGGGGACACAGATACGCAGTATTTT. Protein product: CSVEEWERWGDTDTQYF.

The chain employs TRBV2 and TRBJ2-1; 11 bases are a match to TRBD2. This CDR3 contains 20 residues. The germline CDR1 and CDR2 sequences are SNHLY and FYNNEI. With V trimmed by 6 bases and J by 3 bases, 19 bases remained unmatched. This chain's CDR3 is CASSLDGTSGGRAIYNEQFF. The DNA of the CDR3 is TGTGCCAGCAGCTTGGACGGGACTAGCGGAGGCAGGGCTATCTACAATGAGCAGTTCTTC.

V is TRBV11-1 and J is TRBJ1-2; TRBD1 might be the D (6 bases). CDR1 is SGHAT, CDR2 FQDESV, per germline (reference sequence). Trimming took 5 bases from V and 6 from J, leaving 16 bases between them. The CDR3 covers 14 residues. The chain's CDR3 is CASSRIQGYDGYTF. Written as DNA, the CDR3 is TGTGCCAGCAGCCGTATACAGGGATATGATGGCTACACCTTC.

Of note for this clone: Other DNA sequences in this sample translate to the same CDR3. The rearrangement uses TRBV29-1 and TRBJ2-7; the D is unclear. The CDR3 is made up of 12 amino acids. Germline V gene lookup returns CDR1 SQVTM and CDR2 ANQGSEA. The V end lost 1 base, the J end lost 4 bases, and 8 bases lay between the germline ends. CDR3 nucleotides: TGCAGCGTTGAAGGAGTTGGGTACGAGCAGTACTTC. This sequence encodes CSVEGVGYEQYF.

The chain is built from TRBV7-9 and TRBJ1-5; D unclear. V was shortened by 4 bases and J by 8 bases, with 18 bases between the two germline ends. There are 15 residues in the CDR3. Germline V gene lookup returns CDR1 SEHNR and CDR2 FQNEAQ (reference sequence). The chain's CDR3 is CASSSKDRPGEPQHF. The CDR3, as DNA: TGTGCCAGCAGCTCCAAGGACCGGCCGGGAGAGCCCCAGCATTTT.

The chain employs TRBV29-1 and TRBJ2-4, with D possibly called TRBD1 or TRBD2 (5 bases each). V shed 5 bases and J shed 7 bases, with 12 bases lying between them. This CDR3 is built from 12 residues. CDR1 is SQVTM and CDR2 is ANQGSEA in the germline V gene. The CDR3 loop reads CSVSGTENIQYF. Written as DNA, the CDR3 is TGCAGCGTTTCGGGGACCGAGAACATTCAGTACTTC.

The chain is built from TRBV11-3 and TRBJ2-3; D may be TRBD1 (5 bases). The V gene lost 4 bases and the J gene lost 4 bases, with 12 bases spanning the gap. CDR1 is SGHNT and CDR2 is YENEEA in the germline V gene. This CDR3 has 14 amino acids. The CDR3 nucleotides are TGTGCCAGCAGCTCGAGACAGTCGGCAGATACGCAGTATTTT. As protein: CASSSRQSADTQYF.

CDR3 amino acids: CASSLGAGTSRYNEQFF. Written as DNA, the CDR3 is TGTGCCAGCAGCTTAGGGGCCGGGACTAGCAGATACAATGAGCAGTTCTTC. The chain combines TRBV7-8 with TRBJ2-1, with 9 bases that match TRBD2. The CDR3 spans 17 residues. Germline values: CDR1 SGHVS, CDR2 FQNEAQ. V trimming: 1 base; J trimming: 4 bases; junction bases outside the gene matches: 8.

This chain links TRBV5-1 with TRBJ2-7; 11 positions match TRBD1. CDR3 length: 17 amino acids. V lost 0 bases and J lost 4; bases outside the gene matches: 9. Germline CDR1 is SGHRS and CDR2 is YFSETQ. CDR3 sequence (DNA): TGCGCCAGCAGCTTGGGGACAGGGGGCGGCTTAGGGTACGAGCAGTACTTC. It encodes CASSLGTGGGLGYEQYF.

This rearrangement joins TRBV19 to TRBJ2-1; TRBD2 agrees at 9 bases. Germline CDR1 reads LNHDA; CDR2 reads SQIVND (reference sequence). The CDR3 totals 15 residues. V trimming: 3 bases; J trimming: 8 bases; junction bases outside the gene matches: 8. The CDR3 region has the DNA TGTGCCAGTAGTATGGGGCTAGCGGGATTCGATGAGCAGTTCTTC. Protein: CASSMGLAGFDEQFF.

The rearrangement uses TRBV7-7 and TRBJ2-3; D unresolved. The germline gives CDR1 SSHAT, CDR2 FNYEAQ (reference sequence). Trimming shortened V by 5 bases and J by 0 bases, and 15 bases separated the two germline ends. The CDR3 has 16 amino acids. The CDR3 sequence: CASSPLSVYSTDTQYF. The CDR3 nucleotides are TGTGCCAGCAGCCCCCTATCGGTTTATAGCACAGATACGCAGTATTTT.

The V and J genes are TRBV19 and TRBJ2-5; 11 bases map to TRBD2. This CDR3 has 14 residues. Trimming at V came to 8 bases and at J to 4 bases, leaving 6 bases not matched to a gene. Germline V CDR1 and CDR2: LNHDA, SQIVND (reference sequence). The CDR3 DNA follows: TGTGCCAGTGGGACTAGCGGTCTAGGAGAGACCCAGTACTTC. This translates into CASGTSGLGETQYF.

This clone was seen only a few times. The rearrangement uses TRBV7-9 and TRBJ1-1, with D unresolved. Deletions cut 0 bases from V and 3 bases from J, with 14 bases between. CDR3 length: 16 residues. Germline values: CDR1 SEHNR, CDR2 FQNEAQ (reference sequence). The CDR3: CASSLARPSGDTEAFF. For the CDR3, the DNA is TGTGCCAGCAGCTTAGCCCGGCCTAGCGGGGACACTGAAGCTTTCTTT.

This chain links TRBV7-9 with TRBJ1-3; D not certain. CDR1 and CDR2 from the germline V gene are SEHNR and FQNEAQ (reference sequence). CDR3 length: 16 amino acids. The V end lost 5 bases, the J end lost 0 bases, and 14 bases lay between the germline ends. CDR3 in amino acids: CASSTPRSGSGNTIYF. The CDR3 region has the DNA TGTGCCAGCAGCACCCCCCGGTCAGGCTCTGGAAACACCATATATTTT.

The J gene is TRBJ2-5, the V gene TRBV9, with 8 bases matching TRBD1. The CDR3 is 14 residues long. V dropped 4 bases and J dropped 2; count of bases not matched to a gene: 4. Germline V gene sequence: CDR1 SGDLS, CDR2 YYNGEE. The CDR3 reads CASSMRDRQETQYF. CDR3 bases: TGTGCCAGCAGCATGAGGGACAGGCAAGAGACCCAGTACTTC.

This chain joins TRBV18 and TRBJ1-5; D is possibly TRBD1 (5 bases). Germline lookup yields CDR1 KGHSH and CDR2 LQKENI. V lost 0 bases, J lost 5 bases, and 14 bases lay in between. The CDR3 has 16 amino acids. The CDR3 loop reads CASSPPGPPRHQPQHF. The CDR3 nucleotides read TGTGCCAGCTCACCACCGGGACCCCCTCGACATCAGCCCCAGCATTTT.

In DNA form, the CDR3 reads TGTGCCTCCCGGGCACAGGGGACCTACGAGCAGTACTTC. Its protein product is CASRAQGTYEQYF. This chain joins TRBV30 and TRBJ2-7, with 7 bases matching TRBD1. The V gene end was trimmed by 7 bases and the J gene end by 2 bases; junction bases not matched to a gene: 8. CDR3 length equals 13 residues. Germline V gives CDR1 GTSNPN, CDR2 SVGIG (reference sequence).

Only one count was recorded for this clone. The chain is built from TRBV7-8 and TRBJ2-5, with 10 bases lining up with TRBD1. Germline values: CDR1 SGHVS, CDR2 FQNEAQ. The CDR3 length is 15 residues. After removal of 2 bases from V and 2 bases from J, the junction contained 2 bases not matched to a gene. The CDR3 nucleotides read TGTGCCAGCAGCTTACGGGACAGGGGACAAGAGACCCAGTACTTC. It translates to CASSLRDRGQETQYF.

In nucleotides, the CDR3 is TGTGCCAGCCGCCCTGAGCAGTTCTTC. It is translated as CASRPEQFF. This chain links TRBV7-9 with TRBJ2-1; D is uncertain. In germline, CDR1 is SEHNR, CDR2 FQNEAQ (reference sequence). Trimming cost V 8 bases and J 9 bases, with 5 bases left between them. CDR3 length: 9 amino acids.